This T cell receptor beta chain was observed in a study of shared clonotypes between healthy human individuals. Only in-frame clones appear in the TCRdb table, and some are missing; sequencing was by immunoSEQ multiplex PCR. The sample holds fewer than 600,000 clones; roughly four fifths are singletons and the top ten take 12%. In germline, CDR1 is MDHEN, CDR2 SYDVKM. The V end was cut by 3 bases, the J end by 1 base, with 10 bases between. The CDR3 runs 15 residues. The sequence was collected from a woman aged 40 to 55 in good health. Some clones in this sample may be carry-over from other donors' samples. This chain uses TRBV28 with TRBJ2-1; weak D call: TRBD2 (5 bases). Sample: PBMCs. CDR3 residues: CASSLSGKSYNEQFF. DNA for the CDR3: TGTGCCAGCAGTTTGTCGGGGAAGTCCTACAATGAGCAGTTCTTC.